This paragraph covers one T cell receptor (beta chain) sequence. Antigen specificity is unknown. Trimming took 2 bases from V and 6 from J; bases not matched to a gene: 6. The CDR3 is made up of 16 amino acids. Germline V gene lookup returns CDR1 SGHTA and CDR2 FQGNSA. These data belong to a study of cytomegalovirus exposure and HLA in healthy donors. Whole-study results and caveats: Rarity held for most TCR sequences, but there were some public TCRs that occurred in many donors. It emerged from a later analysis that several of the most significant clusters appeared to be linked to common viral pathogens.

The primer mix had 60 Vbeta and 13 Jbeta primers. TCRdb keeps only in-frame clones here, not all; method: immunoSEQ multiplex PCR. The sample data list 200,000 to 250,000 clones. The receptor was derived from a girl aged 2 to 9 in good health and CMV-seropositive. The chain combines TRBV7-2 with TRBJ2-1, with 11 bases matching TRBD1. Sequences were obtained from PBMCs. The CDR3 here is CASSLRSGTGGNEQFF. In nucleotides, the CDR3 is TGTGCCAGCAGCTTACGTAGCGGGACAGGGGGCAATGAGCAGTTCTTC.